The rows below give T cell receptor beta chains drawn from one sample of a study of blood T cell repertoires in COVID-19. The data were produced by immunoSEQ multiplex PCR, yet TCRdb's version contains in-frame clones alone and is incomplete. The sample gives 95,000 to 100,000 clones, about 89% of which show up once; about 9.9% is in the top ten. The sequencing input was peripheral blood. Every receptor here comes from a young woman with acute or convalescent COVID-19. Each CDR3 is given with its conserved first and last residue. Each record gives: clone size, CDR3 length, D gene, J gene, V gene, CDR3 DNA, CDR3 protein. A D gene is named only where the DNA matches it firmly. Expanded clones get a size class; other rows say once, few or many, or leave the size out.

. | 13 | TRBD1 | TRBJ1-5 | TRBV11-2 | TGTGCCAGCAGCTTTGACAGGGGGCAGCCCCAGCATTTT | CASSFDRGQPQHF
few | 15 | TRBD1 | TRBJ1-6 | TRBV7-9 | TGTGCCAGCAGCCCCCGGACAGGGGACCATTCACCCCTCCACTTT | CASSPRTGDHSPLHF
. | 13 | . | TRBJ1-1 | TRBV18 | TGTGCCAGCTCACAGGGGATAAATAAAGAAGCTTTCTTT | CASSQGINKEAFF
. | 14 | TRBD1 | TRBJ2-1 | TRBV2 | TGTGCCAGCGTTGGACAGGGGGTGAACAATGAGCAGTTCTTC | CASVGQGVNNEQFF
. | 16 | TRBD1 | TRBJ2-1 | TRBV4-1 | TGCGCCAGCAGCCACCACGGACAGGGGACCTACAATGAGCAGTTCTTC | CASSHHGQGTYNEQFF
once | 16 | TRBD1 | TRBJ2-2 | TRBV5-6 | TGTGCCAGCAGCTTCTCGGACAGGGCCGACACCGGGGAGCTGTTTTTT | CASSFSDRADTGELFF
. | 17 | . | TRBJ1-2 | TRBV28 | TGTGCCAGCAGTCCAGGGGTCTCCTTCCCGGCCGTCTATGGCTACACCTTC | CASSPGVSFPAVYGYTF
. | 15 | . | TRBJ2-7 | TRBV5-1 | TGCGCCAGCAGCTTGGACAGTATAACCGAGGGCGAGCAGTACTTC | CASSLDSITEGEQYF
once | 15 | TRBD1 | TRBJ2-7 | TRBV5-1 | TGCGCCAGCAGCTCACTCCGGACAGGGATCCACGAGCAGTACTTC | CASSSLRTGIHEQYF
. | 14 | TRBD2 | TRBJ2-1 | TRBV19 | TGTGCCAGTAGTATAGAGGGAGGGTCTCGGGAGCAGTTCTTC | CASSIEGGSREQFF
. | 17 | TRBD1 | TRBJ2-3 | TRBV7-8 | TGTGCCAGCAGCTTAGCGGGGACAGGGGGCAAGGTAGATACGCAGTATTTT | CASSLAGTGGKVDTQYF
. | 14 | TRBD1 | TRBJ2-7 | TRBV19 | TGTGCCAGTAGTACTGACAGGGGGCGCGACGAGCAGTACTTC | CASSTDRGRDEQYF
. | 13 | . | TRBJ1-2 | TRBV7-2 | TGTGCCAGCAGCAACAGACAGGTTCCTGGCTACACCTTC | CASSNRQVPGYTF
. | 15 | . | TRBJ2-1 | TRBV3-1/TRBV3-2 | TGTGCCAGCAGCCCGGACTTGACTACAATTAGTGAGCAGTTCTTC | CASSPDLTTISEQFF
. | 11 | . | TRBJ1-6 | TRBV28 | TGTGCCAGCAGTTCGGACACACCCCTCCACTTT | CASSSDTPLHF
. | 14 | . | TRBJ2-7 | TRBV5-4 | TGTGCCAACCTCCCCCAGGTACACATCTACGAGCAGTACTTC | CANLPQVHIYEQYF
. | 14 | . | TRBJ1-5 | TRBV6-5 | TGTGCCAGCAGTCCGGACAGAGTCAATCAGCCCCAGCATTTT | CASSPDRVNQPQHF
. | 12 | . | TRBJ2-2 | TRBV9 | TGTGCCAGCAGTAGGGGCACCGGGGAGCTGTTTTTT | CASSRGTGELFF
. | 11 | TRBD1 | TRBJ1-2 | TRBV12-3/TRBV12-4 | TGTGCCAGCAGTCTAAGGGGGCCGGGAACCTTC | CASSLRGPGTF
. | 15 | TRBD1 | TRBJ2-1 | TRBV5-6 | TGTGCCAGCAGCATCGAGGACAGGGGTAACAATGAGCAGTTCTTC | CASSIEDRGNNEQFF
. | 12 | . | TRBJ2-7 | TRBV28 | TGTGCCAGCAGTCCCGACAGCTACGAGCAGTACTTC | CASSPDSYEQYF
. | 14 | . | TRBJ1-4 | TRBV3-1/TRBV3-2 | TGTGCCAGCAGCCAAGATATAGGGGTTGAAAAACTGTTTTTT | CASSQDIGVEKLFF
. | 15 | . | TRBJ1-1 | TRBV4-1 | TGCGCCAGCAGCCAAGGAAGCGCGGCGAACACTGAAGCTTTCTTT | CASSQGSAANTEAFF
. | 18 | . | TRBJ1-5 | TRBV28 | TGTGCCAGCAGTTTATTGGGGAATTGGGGCGCGGGCAATCAGCCCCAGCATTTT | CASSLLGNWGAGNQPQHF
. | 14 | TRBD1 | TRBJ1-2 | TRBV6-4 | TGTGCCAGCAGCGCCCGGGACAGGGTGTTCGGCTACACCTTC | CASSARDRVFGYTF
. | 16 | TRBD1 | TRBJ1-1 | TRBV5-6 | TGTGCCAGCAGCCAGGAGGACAGGGGAGTTAACACTGAAGCTTTCTTT | CASSQEDRGVNTEAFF
. | 14 | . | TRBJ1-4 | TRBV4-1 | TGCGCCAGCAGTCTACTGGCAGGGGAGGAAAAACTGTTTTTT | CASSLLAGEEKLFF
. | 12 | . | TRBJ1-1 | TRBV7-9 | TGTGCCAGCAGCACCCGACAGCTTGAAGCTTTCTTT | CASSTRQLEAFF
. | 16 | TRBD2 | TRBJ2-1 | TRBV2 | TGTGCCAGCAGTGATGTGCGGGGGAGCTCCTACAATGAGCAGTTCTTC | CASSDVRGSSYNEQFF
once | 19 | TRBD2 | TRBJ2-1 | TRBV18 | TGTGCCAGCTCACCGCCGGGACTAGCGGGGGGCCCCCCCTACAATGAGCAGTTCTTC | CASSPPGLAGGPPYNEQFF
. | 13 | . | TRBJ1-5 | TRBV28 | TGTGCCAGCAGGCGGGGGGCCAATCAGCCCCAGCATTTT | CASRRGANQPQHF
. | 13 | TRBD1 | TRBJ1-4 | TRBV11-1 | TGTGCCAGCACCAGGGACAGGAGCGAAAAACTGTTTTTT | CASTRDRSEKLFF
few | 13 | . | TRBJ1-2 | TRBV27 | TGTGCCAGCAGTTGGACACCTAACTATGGCTACACCTTC | CASSWTPNYGYTF
. | 13 | . | TRBJ2-3 | TRBV19 | TGTGCCAGTAACAACAGGGGCACAGATACGCAGTATTTT | CASNNRGTDTQYF
. | 14 | . | TRBJ2-3 | TRBV10-3 | TGTGCCATCTCTCGGTCGGTAGGCACAGATACGCAGTATTTT | CAISRSVGTDTQYF
. | 14 | TRBD1 | TRBJ1-2 | TRBV2 | TGTGCCAGTCTGCGGGGAGAGAGGGGGCAAGGCTACACCTTC | CASLRGERGQGYTF
. | 15 | TRBD1 | TRBJ1-4 | TRBV7-8 | TGTGCCAGCAGCTTTACAGGGGCGACTAATGAAAAACTGTTTTTT | CASSFTGATNEKLFF
. | 15 | . | TRBJ1-2 | TRBV4-1 | TGCGCCAGCAGCCAAGATTGGTCAGACTTCTATGGCTACACCTTC | CASSQDWSDFYGYTF
. | 15 | . | TRBJ2-2 | TRBV15 | TGTGCCACCAGCAGAGTTACAGGGAGCACCGGGGAGCTGTTTTTT | CATSRVTGSTGELFF
. | 11 | . | TRBJ2-7 | TRBV14 | TGTGCCAGCAGCCTATACTACGAGCAGTACTTC | CASSLYYEQYF
once | 14 | . | TRBJ2-2 | TRBV6-5 | TGTGCCTCATACCTGGGGGGGAACACCGGGGAGCTGTTTTTT | CASYLGGNTGELFF
. | 14 | . | TRBJ1-5 | TRBV5-6 | TGTGCCAGCAGCCCTTTAAATAGCAATCAGCCCCAGCATTTT | CASSPLNSNQPQHF
once | 11 | TRBD2 | TRBJ2-3 | TRBV12-3/TRBV12-4 | TGTGCCAGCAGTTGGGGGGGAGTGCAGTATTTT | CASSWGGVQYF
. | 13 | TRBD2 | TRBJ2-7 | TRBV28 | TGTGCCAGCAGTTTTAGCGGGTTCTACGAGCAGTACTTC | CASSFSGFYEQYF
. | 13 | . | TRBJ1-2 | TRBV28 | TGTGCCACCAACTCCGGGACTGACTATGGCTACACCTTC | CATNSGTDYGYTF
. | 14 | . | TRBJ1-1 | TRBV10-3 | TGTGCCATCAGTGAGTCGGGAGTGAACACTGAAGCTTTCTTT | CAISESGVNTEAFF
. | 18 | TRBD1 | TRBJ2-7 | TRBV5-1 | TGCGCCAGCAGCTTCTACACCTCACCGGGACAGGGAAACTACGAGCAGTACTTC | CASSFYTSPGQGNYEQYF
. | 14 | . | TRBJ1-5 | TRBV19 | TGTGCCAGTAGTATTAGCACCCCTGGCGAGCCCCAGCATTTT | CASSISTPGEPQHF
. | 14 | . | TRBJ2-3 | TRBV2 | TGTGCCAGCACAGTCGGGATGGTGGCAGATACGCAGTATTTT | CASTVGMVADTQYF
. | 12 | . | TRBJ1-1 | TRBV18 | TGTGCCAGCTCACCCCGGGACACTGAAGCTTTCTTT | CASSPRDTEAFF
. | 17 | TRBD1 | TRBJ2-7 | TRBV5-6 | TGTGCCAGCAGCTTGTTACTCTCCGGGACAGGGGAGGACGAGCAGTACTTC | CASSLLLSGTGEDEQYF
few | 13 | TRBD1 | TRBJ1-2 | TRBV5-1 | TGCGCCAGCAGTTCGGGACAGGGGGATGGCTACACCTTC | CASSSGQGDGYTF
. | 14 | TRBD2 | TRBJ2-1 | TRBV5-1 | TGCGCCAGCAGCCTAGTGGGGGGGAGCAATGAGCAGTTCTTC | CASSLVGGSNEQFF
. | 14 | . | TRBJ2-7 | TRBV5-1 | TGCGCCAGCAGCAAAACTGGGGGGACTTGGGAGCAGTACTTC | CASSKTGGTWEQYF